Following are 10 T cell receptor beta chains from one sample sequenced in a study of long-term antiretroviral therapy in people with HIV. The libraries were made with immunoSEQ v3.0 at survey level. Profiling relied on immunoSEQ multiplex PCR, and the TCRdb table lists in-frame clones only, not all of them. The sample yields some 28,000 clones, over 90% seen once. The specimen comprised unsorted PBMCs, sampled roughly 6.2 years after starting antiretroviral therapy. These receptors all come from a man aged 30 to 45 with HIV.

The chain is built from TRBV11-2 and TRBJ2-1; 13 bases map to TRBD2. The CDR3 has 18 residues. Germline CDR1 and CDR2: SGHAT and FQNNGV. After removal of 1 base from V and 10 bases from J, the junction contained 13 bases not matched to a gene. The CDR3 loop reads CASSLVGRGLAGYWEQFF. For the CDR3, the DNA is TGTGCCAGCAGCTTAGTGGGTCGGGGACTAGCGGGATACTGGGAGCAGTTCTTC.

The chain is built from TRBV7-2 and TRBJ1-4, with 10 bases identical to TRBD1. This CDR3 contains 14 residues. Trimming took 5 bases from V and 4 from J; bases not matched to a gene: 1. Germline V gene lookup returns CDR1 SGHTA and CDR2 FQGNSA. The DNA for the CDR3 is TGTGCCAGCAGCCGGGACAGGGGTAATGAAAAACTGTTTTTT. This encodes CASSRDRGNEKLFF.

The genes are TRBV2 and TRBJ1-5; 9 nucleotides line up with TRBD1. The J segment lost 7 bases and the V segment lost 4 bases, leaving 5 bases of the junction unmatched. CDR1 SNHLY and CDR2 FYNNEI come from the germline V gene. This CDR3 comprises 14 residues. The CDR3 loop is CASSVGQGRQPQHF. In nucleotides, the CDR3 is TGTGCCAGCAGTGTGGGACAGGGTAGGCAGCCCCAGCATTTT. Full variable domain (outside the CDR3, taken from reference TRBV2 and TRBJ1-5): EPEVTQTPSHQVTQMGQEVILRCVPISNHLYFYWYRQILGQKVEFLVSFYNNEISEKSEIFDDQFSVERPDGSNFTLKIRSTKLEDSAMYFCASSVGQGRQPQHFGDGTRLSIL.

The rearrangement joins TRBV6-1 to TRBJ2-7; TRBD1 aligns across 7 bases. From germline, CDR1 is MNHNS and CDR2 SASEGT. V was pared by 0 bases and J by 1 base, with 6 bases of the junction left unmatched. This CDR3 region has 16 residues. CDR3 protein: CASSEAQGDSSYEQYF. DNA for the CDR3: TGTGCCAGCAGTGAAGCGCAGGGGGACAGTTCCTACGAGCAGTACTTC.

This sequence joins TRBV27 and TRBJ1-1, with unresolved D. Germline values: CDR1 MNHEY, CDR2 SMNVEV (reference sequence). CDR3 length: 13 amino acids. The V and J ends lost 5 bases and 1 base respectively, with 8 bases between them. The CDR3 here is CASSLIGNTEAFF. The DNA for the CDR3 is TGTGCCAGCAGTCTAATCGGGAACACTGAAGCTTTCTTT.

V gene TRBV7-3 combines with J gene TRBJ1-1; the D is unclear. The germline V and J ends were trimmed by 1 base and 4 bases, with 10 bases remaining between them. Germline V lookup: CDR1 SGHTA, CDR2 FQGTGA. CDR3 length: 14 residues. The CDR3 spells CASSLRWRGTEAFF. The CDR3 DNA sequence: TGTGCCAGCAGCTTAAGGTGGAGAGGCACTGAAGCTTTCTTT.

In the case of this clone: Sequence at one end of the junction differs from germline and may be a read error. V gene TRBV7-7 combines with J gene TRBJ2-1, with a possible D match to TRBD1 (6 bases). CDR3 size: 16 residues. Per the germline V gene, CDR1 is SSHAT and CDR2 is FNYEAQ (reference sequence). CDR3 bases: TGTGCTAGCAGCTTAGGCGCCAGGGGAGTGAACAATGAGCAGTTCTTC. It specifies CASSLGARGVNNEQFF.

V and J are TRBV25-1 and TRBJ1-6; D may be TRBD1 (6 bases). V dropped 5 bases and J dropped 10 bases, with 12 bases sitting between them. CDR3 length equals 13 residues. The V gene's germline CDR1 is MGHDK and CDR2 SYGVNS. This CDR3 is CASSMGAKSPLHF. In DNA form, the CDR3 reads TGTGCCAGCAGTATGGGGGCGAAGTCACCCCTCCACTTT.

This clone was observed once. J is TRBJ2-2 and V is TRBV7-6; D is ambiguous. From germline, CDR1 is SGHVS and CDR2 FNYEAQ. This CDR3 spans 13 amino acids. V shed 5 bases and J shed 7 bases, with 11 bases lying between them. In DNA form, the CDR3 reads TGTGCCAGCAGCGTCTGGTCCGGCGGGGAGCTGTTTTTT. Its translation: CASSVWSGGELFF.

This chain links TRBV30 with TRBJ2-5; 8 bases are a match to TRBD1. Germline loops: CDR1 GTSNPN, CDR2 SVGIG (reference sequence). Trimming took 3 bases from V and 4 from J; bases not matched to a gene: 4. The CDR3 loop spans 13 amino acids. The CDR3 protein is CAWRKGQGETQYF. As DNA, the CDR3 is TGTGCCTGGAGGAAAGGACAGGGAGAGACCCAGTACTTC.